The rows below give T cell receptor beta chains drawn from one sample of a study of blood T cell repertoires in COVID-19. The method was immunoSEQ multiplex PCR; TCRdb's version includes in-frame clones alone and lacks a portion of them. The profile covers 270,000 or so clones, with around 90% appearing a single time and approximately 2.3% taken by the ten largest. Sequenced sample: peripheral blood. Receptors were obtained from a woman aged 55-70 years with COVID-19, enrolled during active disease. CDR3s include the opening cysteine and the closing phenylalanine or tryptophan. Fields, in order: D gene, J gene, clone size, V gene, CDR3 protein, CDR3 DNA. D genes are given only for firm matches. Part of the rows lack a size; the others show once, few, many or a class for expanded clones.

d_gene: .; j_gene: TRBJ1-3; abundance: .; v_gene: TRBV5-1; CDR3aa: CASSLAVSSDTIYF; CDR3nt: TGCGCCAGCAGCTTGGCGGTATCATCCGACACCATATATTTT
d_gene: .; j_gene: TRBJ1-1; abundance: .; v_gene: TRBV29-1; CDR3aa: CSVEMAGNTEAFF; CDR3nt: TGCAGCGTTGAAATGGCGGGCAACACTGAAGCTTTCTTT
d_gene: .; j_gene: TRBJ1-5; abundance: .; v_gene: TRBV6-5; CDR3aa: CASSLGVNSNQPQHF; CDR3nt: TGTGCCAGCAGTTTAGGAGTAAATAGCAATCAGCCCCAGCATTTT
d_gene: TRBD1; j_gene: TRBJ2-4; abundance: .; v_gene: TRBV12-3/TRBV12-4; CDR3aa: CASSRPARGKYF; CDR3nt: TGTGCCAGCAGCCGTCCCGCCAGGGGGAAGTACTTC
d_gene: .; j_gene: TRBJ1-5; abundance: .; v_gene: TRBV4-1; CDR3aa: CASSQDRQGNQPQHF; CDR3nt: TGCGCCAGCAGCCAAGATCGGCAGGGGAATCAGCCCCAGCATTTT
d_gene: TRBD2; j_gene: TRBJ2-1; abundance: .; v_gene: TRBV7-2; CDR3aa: CASSSSTSGGSGEQFF; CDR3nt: TGTGCCAGCAGCTCCTCGACTAGCGGGGGGTCGGGTGAGCAGTTCTTC
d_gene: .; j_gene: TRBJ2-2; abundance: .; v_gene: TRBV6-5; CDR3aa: CASSSGVTGELFF; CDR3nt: TGTGCCAGCAGTTCCGGGGTTACCGGGGAGCTGTTTTTT
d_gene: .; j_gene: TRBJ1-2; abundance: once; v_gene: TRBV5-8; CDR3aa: CASSLRTPNYGYTF; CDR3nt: TGTGCCAGCAGCTTACGGACACCTAACTATGGCTACACCTTC
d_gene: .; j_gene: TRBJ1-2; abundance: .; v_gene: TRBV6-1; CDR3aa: CASSESPGYYGYTF; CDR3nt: TGTGCCAGCAGTGAATCCCCAGGGTACTATGGCTACACCTTC
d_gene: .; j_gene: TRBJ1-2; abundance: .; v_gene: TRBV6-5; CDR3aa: CASSTNGGNNYGYTF; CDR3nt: TGTGCCAGCAGTACAAACGGGGGAAATAACTATGGCTACACCTTC
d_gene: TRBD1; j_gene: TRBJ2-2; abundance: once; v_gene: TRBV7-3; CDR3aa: CASSQRQGNTGELFF; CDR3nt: TGTGCCAGCAGCCAAAGACAGGGGAACACCGGGGAGCTGTTTTTT
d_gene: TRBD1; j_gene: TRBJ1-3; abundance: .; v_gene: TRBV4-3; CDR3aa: CASSQAGQGAGNTIYF; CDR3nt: TGCGCCAGCAGCCAAGCAGGACAGGGGGCTGGAAACACCATATATTTT
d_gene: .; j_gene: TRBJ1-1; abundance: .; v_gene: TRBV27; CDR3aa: CASSFGPVFRGTEAFF; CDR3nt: TGTGCCAGCAGTTTTGGCCCGGTGTTCAGGGGCACTGAAGCTTTCTTT
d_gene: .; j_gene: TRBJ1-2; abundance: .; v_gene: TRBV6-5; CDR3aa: CASSRTPYGYTF; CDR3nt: TGTGCCAGCAGCAGAACGCCCTATGGCTACACCTTC